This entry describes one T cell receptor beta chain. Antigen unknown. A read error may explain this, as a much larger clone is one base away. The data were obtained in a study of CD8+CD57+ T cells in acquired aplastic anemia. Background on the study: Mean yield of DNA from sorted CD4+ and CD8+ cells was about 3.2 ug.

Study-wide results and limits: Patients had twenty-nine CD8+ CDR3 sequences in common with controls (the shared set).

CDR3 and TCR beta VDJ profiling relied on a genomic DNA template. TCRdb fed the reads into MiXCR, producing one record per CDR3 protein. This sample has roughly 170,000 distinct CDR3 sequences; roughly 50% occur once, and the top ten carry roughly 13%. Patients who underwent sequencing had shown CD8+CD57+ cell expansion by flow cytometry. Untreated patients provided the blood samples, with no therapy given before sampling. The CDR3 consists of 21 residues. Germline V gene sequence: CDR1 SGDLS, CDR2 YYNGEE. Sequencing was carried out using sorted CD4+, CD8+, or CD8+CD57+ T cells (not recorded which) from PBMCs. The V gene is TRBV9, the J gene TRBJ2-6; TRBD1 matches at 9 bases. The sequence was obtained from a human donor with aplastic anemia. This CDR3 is CASSPLIKTGGLNSGASVLTF. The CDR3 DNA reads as TGTGCCAGCAGCCCTTTAATCAAGACAGGGGGTCTTAACTCTGGGGCCAGCGTCCTGACTTTC.